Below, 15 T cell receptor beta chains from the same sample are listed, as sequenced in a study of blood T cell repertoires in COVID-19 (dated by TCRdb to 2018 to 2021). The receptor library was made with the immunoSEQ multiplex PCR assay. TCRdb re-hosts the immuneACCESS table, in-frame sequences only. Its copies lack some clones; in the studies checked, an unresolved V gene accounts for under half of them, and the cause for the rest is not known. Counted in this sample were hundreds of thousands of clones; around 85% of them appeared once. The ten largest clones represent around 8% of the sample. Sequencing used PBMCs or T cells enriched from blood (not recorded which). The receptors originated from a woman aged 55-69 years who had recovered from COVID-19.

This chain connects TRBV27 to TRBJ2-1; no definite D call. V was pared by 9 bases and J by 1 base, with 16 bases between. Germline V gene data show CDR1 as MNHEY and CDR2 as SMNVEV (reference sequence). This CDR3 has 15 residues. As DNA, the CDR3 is TGTGCCAGTTCAACGTTCAGGCAGTCCTACAATGAGCAGTTCTTC. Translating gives CASSTFRQSYNEQFF.

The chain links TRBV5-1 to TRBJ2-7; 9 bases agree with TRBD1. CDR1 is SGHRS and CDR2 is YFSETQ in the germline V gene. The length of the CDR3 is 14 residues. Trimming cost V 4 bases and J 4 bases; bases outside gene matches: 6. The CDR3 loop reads CASSQQGAEYEQYF. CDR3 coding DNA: TGCGCCAGCAGCCAACAGGGGGCGGAATACGAGCAGTACTTC.

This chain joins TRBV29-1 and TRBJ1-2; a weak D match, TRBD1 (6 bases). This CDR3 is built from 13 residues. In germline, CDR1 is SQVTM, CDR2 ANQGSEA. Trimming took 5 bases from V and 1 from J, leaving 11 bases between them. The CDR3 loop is CSVPIQGNYGYTF. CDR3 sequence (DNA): TGCAGCGTTCCCATACAGGGTAACTATGGCTACACCTTC.

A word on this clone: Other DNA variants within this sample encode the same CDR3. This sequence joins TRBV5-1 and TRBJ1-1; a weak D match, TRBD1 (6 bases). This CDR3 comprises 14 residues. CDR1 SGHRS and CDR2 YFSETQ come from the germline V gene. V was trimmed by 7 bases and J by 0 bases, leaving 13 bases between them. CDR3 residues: CASSLGAMNTEAFF. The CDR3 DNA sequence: TGCGCCAGCTCCCTGGGGGCTATGAACACTGAAGCTTTCTTT. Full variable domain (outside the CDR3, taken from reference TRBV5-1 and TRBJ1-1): KAGVTQTPRYLIKTRGQQVTLSCSPISGHRSVSWYQQTPGQGLQFLFEYFSETQRNKGNFPGRFSGRQFSNSRSEMNVSTLELGDSALYLCASSLGAMNTEAFFGQGTRLTVV.

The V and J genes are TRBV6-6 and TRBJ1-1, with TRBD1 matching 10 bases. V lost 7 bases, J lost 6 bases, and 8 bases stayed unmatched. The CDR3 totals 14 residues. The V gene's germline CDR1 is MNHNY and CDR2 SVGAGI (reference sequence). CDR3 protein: CASTSRDRGPEAFF. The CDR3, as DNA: TGTGCCAGCACTTCCCGGGACAGGGGACCTGAAGCTTTCTTT.

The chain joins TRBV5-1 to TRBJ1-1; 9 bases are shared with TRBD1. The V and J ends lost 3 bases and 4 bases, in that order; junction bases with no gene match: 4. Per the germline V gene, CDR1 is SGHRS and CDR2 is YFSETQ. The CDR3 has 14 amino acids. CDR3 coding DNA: TGCGCCAGCAGCTCGCGGACAGGGGTCACTGAAGCTTTCTTT. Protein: CASSSRTGVTEAFF.

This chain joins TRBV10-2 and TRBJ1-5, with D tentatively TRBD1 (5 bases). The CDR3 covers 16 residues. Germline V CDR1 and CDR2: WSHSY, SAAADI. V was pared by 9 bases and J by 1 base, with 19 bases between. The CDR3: CASLTRVRYSNQPQHF. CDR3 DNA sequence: TGCGCCAGTTTAACCAGGGTTCGGTACAGCAATCAGCCCCAGCATTTT.

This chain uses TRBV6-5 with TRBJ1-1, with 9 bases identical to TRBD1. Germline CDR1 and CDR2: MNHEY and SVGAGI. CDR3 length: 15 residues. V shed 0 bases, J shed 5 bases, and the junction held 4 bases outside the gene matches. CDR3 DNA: TGTGCCAGCAGTTACTCTTCGACAGGGGGAACTGAAGCTTTCTTT. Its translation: CASSYSSTGGTEAFF.

The CDR3 spells CASSRRQVSETQYF. Written as DNA, the CDR3 is TGTGCCAGCAGTAGAAGACAGGTTAGCGAGACCCAGTACTTC. The rearrangement uses TRBV6-5 and TRBJ2-5, with a tentative D call TRBD1 (6 bases). Trimming cost V 5 bases and J 5 bases, with 15 bases left between them. The CDR3 runs 14 residues. Germline V lookup: CDR1 MNHEY, CDR2 SVGAGI.

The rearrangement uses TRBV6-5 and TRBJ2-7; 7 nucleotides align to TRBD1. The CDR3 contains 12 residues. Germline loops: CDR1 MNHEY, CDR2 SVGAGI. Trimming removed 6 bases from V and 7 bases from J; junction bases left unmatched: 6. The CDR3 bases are TGTGCCAGCAGCCCCTCGACAGGGGAGCAGTACTTC. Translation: CASSPSTGEQYF.

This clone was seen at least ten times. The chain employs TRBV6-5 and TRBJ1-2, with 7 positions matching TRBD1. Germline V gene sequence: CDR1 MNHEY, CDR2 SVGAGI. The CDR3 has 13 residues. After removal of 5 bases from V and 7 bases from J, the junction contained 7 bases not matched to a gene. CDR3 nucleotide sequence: TGTGCCAGCAGTCCCGACAGGGTCGGTGGCTACACCTTC. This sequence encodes CASSPDRVGGYTF.

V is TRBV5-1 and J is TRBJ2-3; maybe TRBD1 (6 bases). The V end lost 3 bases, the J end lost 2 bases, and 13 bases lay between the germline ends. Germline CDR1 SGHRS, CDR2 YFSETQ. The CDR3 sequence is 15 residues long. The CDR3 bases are TGCGCCAGCAGCTCCTGGGGGCAGACCACAGATACGCAGTATTTT. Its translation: CASSSWGQTTDTQYF. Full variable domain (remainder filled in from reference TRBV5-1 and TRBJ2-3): KAGVTQTPRYLIKTRGQQVTLSCSPISGHRSVSWYQQTPGQGLQFLFEYFSETQRNKGNFPGRFSGRQFSNSRSEMNVSTLELGDSALYLCASSSWGQTTDTQYFGPGTRLTVL.

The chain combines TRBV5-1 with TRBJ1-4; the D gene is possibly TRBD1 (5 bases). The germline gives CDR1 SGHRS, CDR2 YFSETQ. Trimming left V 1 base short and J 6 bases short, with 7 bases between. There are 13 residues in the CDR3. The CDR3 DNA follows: TGCGCCAGCAGCTTGTTGACAGATGAAAAACTGTTTTTT. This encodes CASSLLTDEKLFF.

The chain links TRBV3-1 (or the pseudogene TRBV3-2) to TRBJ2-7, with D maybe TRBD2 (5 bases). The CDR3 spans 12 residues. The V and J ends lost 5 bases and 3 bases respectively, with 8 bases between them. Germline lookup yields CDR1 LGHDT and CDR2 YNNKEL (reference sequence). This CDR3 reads CASSSRGYEQYF. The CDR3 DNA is TGTGCCAGCAGCTCCCGGGGCTACGAGCAGTACTTC.

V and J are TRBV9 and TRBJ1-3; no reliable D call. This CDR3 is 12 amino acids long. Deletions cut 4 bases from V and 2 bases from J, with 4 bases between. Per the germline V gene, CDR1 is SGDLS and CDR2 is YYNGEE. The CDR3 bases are TGTGCCAGCAGCATCGCTGGAAACACCATATATTTT. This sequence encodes CASSIAGNTIYF.